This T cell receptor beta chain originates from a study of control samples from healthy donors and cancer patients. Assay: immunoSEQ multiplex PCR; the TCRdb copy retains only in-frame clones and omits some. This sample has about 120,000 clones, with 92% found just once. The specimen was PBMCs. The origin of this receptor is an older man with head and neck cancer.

The CDR3: CASSRGTSGYNEQFF. CDR3 sequence (DNA): TGTGCCAGCAGCCGGGGGACTAGCGGCTACAATGAGCAGTTCTTC. This chain joins TRBV9 and TRBJ2-1; 11 nucleotides line up with TRBD2. CDR1 is SGDLS, CDR2 YYNGEE, per germline. The CDR3 runs to 15 residues. The V gene end was trimmed by 4 bases and the J gene end by 3 bases; junction bases not matched to a gene: 3.